This entry is about one T cell receptor beta chain. Its specific antigen is unknown. Base-call qualities are not available, and no considerably larger clone is one nucleotide away. The sample's time point label is to be understood as: baseline before first vaccination. Vaccinee samples came from UK trials COV001 and COV002, including a single-blind randomized controlled phase 2/3 trial of AZD1222 (ChAdOx1 nCoV-19) in healthy adults. Trial participant PBMC samples were collected at day 0 and day 28 after the second dose for TCRbeta chain sequencing. The CDR3 regions of human TCRbeta chains were analyzed by immunosequencing. The authors' pipeline ran thus. TCRs in the repertoires were compared against a reference library of SARS-CoV-2-specific TCRs that had been generated with the MIRA antigen-specificity platform. Breadth meant the fraction of unique TCRs that were SARS-CoV-2-associated, whereas depth meant the fraction of total T cells that were SARS-CoV-2-associated. Each spike-specific TCR was assigned to its reactive spike region and to a CD4 or CD8 class using the MIRA data. Log10-transformed breadth and depth values were compared by one-way ANOVA with Sidak's multiple comparisons tests. In its TCRdb copy, this immuneACCESS table keeps in-frame sequences only and misses some clones. Where compared with another copy, unresolved V genes explain less than half of these, and the others have no known cause. The V and J calls and clone size are taken from that table; D and trimming were inferred from the DNA. Counted in this sample were 95,000 to 150,000 clones; over 75% of them appeared once. Of the sample, around 10% falls within the top ten clones.

This entry is derived from a study of T cell responses to AZD1222 COVID-19 vaccine (dated by TCRdb to the early 2020s). Context from the whole study: Because spike-specific TCR depth and breadth did not differ between the two schedules, AZD1222 recipients who got a second dose at roughly 4 weeks were pooled with those who got a second dose at roughly 12 weeks. Trial participants were enrolled by age into 18-55, 56-69 and 70-plus year subgroups, with 148, 28 and 57 TCR-sequenced participants respectively. A total of roughly 240 trial participants underwent TCR sequencing, of whom about 210 received two doses of AZD1222 and 26 received two doses of the MenACWY control vaccine.

The CDR3 sequence holds 16 residues, the cysteine and phenylalanine included. CDR3 DNA is the only sequence kept; it has 48 bases, read in frame from the first base. Clipping removes 2 bases from V and 6 bases from J, with 8 as the unmatched junction base count. The CDR1 and CDR2 encoded by the germline V gene are KGHDR and SFDVKD. Here is what the overall study found, with its caveats: Reportedly, almost half of the unique spike-specific TCRs recognized epitopes lying outside the regions that are mutated in the B.1.351 and B.1.1.7 variants. Participants were mostly white British, with more females than males. The authors suggested clonal diversity may have been underestimated. CD4 TCRs associated with the vaccine covered the entire spike protein, and the dominant responses were in regions 160-218 and 743-854. After two AZD1222 doses, both the breadth and the depth of spike-specific TCRs were significantly higher than at day 0 and than in MenACWY recipients. Conclusions about previously exposed vaccinees are limited, since just a handful of AZD1222 recipients were seropositive for SARS-CoV-2 at baseline. The 56-69-year group was small, and its depth increase did not reach significance, likely because of low power. Because no day 14 peak-response samples were available, repertoires were characterized only after the peak T cell response.

The V and J genes are TRBV24-1 and TRBJ2-2; TRBD1 fits 7 bases in the junction. Here the sequenced sample was peripheral blood, taken on day 0 of AZD1222 vaccination. This clonotype was sampled from an adult in good health. The CDR3 reads CATSDYRTGGAGELFF. In nucleotide form, the sequence is TGTGCCACCAGTGATTATCGGACAGGTGGGGCCGGGGAGCTGTTTTTT.